The 30 T cell receptor beta chains presented below share a single source sample, sequenced in a study of blood T cell repertoires in COVID-19. Produced via immunoSEQ multiplex PCR; TCRdb's table is partial and in-frame only. There are about 240,000 clones in the sample; 87% occur only once, and 7.2% lies in the top ten. The sequencing sample was made of peripheral blood. These receptors all stem from a man between 60 and 70 years old who had recovered from COVID-19.

This clone showed up just a few times. This rearrangement joins TRBV10-1 to TRBJ2-5; 8 bases align to TRBD1. The V gene end was trimmed by 2 bases and the J gene end by 3 bases; junction bases not matched to a gene: 5. CDR1 and CDR2 from the germline V gene are WNHNN and SYGVQD (reference sequence). This CDR3 region has 15 residues. The DNA of the CDR3 is TGCGCCAGCAGTGAGACCGGACAGGGCAAAGAGACCCAGTACTTC. This codes for CASSETGQGKETQYF.

This chain uses TRBV5-1 with TRBJ2-3; 8 positions agree with TRBD1. Trimming cost V 7 bases and J 1 base; bases outside gene matches: 8. Germline V gene lookup returns CDR1 SGHRS and CDR2 YFSETQ. The length of the CDR3 is 15 residues. In DNA form, the CDR3 reads TGCGCCAGCCAACCTGGGACAGGTGGCACAGATACGCAGTATTTT. Translation: CASQPGTGGTDTQYF. Using reference TRBV5-1 and TRBJ2-3 for the parts outside the CDR3, the full variable domain is KAGVTQTPRYLIKTRGQQVTLSCSPISGHRSVSWYQQTPGQGLQFLFEYFSETQRNKGNFPGRFSGRQFSNSRSEMNVSTLELGDSALYLCASQPGTGGTDTQYFGPGTRLTVL.

This chain links TRBV18 with TRBJ2-1, with TRBD1 identical over 9 bases. The CDR3 extends over 15 amino acids. Germline V gives CDR1 KGHSH, CDR2 LQKENI. The V and J ends lost 5 bases and 6 bases, in that order; junction bases with no gene match: 8. The CDR3 bases are TGTGCCAGCTCAACGCGGGACAGGGCAGGCAATGAGCAGTTCTTC. As protein: CASSTRDRAGNEQFF.

In this sample, this clone turned up once. This chain uses TRBV18 with TRBJ1-3; D is undetermined. Germline V gives CDR1 KGHSH, CDR2 LQKENI. This CDR3 is 14 amino acids long. The germline V and J ends were trimmed by 3 bases and 1 base, with 7 bases remaining between them. The CDR3 sequence is CASSPPGSGNTIYF. The CDR3 DNA reads TGTGCCAGCTCACCCCCAGGTTCTGGAAACACCATATATTTT.

The V call is TRBV27, the J call TRBJ2-3, with D unclear. CDR1 is MNHEY, CDR2 SMNVEV, per germline (reference sequence). Trimming shortened V by 5 bases and J by 2 bases, and 5 bases separated the two germline ends. The CDR3 runs 12 residues. Written as DNA, the CDR3 is TGTGCCAGCAGTCGGTACACAGATACGCAGTATTTT. This sequence encodes CASSRYTDTQYF.

This clone was seen a few times. The V call is TRBV12-5, the J call TRBJ2-1; a possible D gene is TRBD1 (6 bases). Trimming stripped 7 bases from V and 8 bases from J, with 12 bases between. Per germline, CDR1 LGHNT and CDR2 FRNRAP. The CDR3 has 12 residues. CDR3 in DNA: TGTGCTAGTGCGAGTGGGGGCTATGAGCAGTTCTTC. Protein product: CASASGGYEQFF.

The chain has TRBV5-5 and TRBJ1-1; TRBD1 is a possible D gene (6 bases). Germline loops: CDR1 SGHKS, CDR2 YYEKEE (reference sequence). With 5 bases removed from V and 3 bases from J, the gap between germline ends came to 11 bases. The CDR3 extends over 13 amino acids. In DNA, the CDR3 is TGTGCCAGCAGAACAGGGTTCTACACTGAAGCTTTCTTT. Protein sequence: CASRTGFYTEAFF.

The chain employs TRBV7-9 and TRBJ1-6; a possible D gene is TRBD1 (6 bases). Trimming cost V 4 bases and J 7 bases, with 11 bases left between them. The CDR3 runs 14 residues. CDR1 and CDR2 from the germline V gene are SEHNR and FQNEAQ (reference sequence). CDR3 DNA: TGTGCCAGCAGCTCCACAGGGCGAAATTCACCCCTCCACTTT. Its translation is CASSSTGRNSPLHF.

This chain joins TRBV4-1 and TRBJ2-1; possibly TRBD2 for D (6 bases). Trimming stripped 3 bases from V and 6 bases from J, with 27 bases between. CDR1 is MGHRA, CDR2 YSYEKL, per germline. The CDR3 spans 19 residues. This CDR3 reads CASSQAGSAGRRALNEQFF. CDR3 DNA: TGCGCCAGCAGCCAGGCGGGGTCGGCCGGACGGCGGGCCCTCAATGAGCAGTTCTTC.

This chain links TRBV12-2 with TRBJ2-3; TRBD1 is taken as the D call from the table, unchecked against the DNA. TRBV12-2 is shown as a pseudogene. This CDR3 spans 17 amino acids. The chain's CDR3 is CASRLASTGDPTDTQYF. The CDR3 nucleotides read TGTGCAAGTCGCTTAGCCTCGACAGGGGATCCCACAGATACGCAGTATTTT.

The chain combines TRBV9 with TRBJ2-5; 7 nucleotides align to TRBD1. The CDR3 sequence is 18 residues long. V dropped 1 base and J dropped 3; count of bases not matched to a gene: 15. Germline V gene lookup returns CDR1 SGDLS and CDR2 YYNGEE. The CDR3 sequence: CASSVFRGGGSGKETQYF. As DNA, the CDR3 is TGTGCCAGCAGCGTATTCCGAGGGGGCGGCTCCGGCAAAGAGACCCAGTACTTC.

To note about this clone: Additional DNA sequences in this sample encode the identical CDR3. The DNA for the CDR3 is TGTGCCAGCTCACCAAGTACAGTCACCGGGGAGCTGTTTTTT. Protein product: CASSPSTVTGELFF. The chain combines TRBV18 with TRBJ2-2; the D is unclear. CDR3 length: 14 amino acids. The V end was cut by 2 bases, the J end by 4 bases, with 8 bases between. Germline-derived CDR1 and CDR2 are KGHSH and LQKENI.

The V and J genes are TRBV12-3 or TRBV12-4 and TRBJ2-1; 9 bases line up with TRBD1. Trimming removed 7 bases from V and 7 bases from J; junction bases left unmatched: 5. The CDR3 is 13 residues long. CDR3 loop: CASILTGGNEQFF. Here the CDR3 DNA reads TGTGCCAGCATCCTGACAGGGGGTAATGAGCAGTTCTTC.

This clone has a single count. The rearrangement links TRBV11-2 to TRBJ2-1; D gene uncertain. Deletions cut 1 base from V and 5 bases from J, with 6 bases between. Per germline, CDR1 SGHAT and CDR2 FQNNGV. This CDR3 region has 13 residues. For the CDR3, the DNA is TGTGCCAGCAGCTTAGCTTCTCACAATGAGCAGTTCTTC. Its protein is CASSLASHNEQFF.

This sequence joins TRBV7-8 and TRBJ2-5; TRBD1 matches at 12 bases. Germline lookup yields CDR1 SGHVS and CDR2 FQNEAQ. The CDR3 is 17 amino acids. After removal of 2 bases from V and 5 bases from J, the junction contained 9 bases not matched to a gene. DNA for the CDR3: TGTGCCAGCAGCTTACCGGGACAGGGGGCTCATGGGGAGACCCAGTACTTC. It yields the protein CASSLPGQGAHGETQYF.

The V call is TRBV5-4, the J call TRBJ2-1, with 10 bases identical to TRBD2. Germline values: CDR1 SGHNT, CDR2 YYREEE (reference sequence). The CDR3 is 15 residues long. V lost 9 bases to trimming and J lost 6 bases; unmatched junction nucleotides: 12. This CDR3 is CAILERGGARNEQFF. As DNA, the CDR3 is TGTGCCATCTTAGAGCGGGGGGGCGCTCGCAATGAGCAGTTCTTC.

This clone occurred a few times. In DNA form, the CDR3 reads TGTGCCAGCAGCCCGGGACTAGTTTTCTACAATGAGCAGTTCTTC. As protein: CASSPGLVFYNEQFF. This chain links TRBV5-4 with TRBJ2-1; 8 nucleotides align to TRBD2. Per the germline V gene, CDR1 is SGHNT and CDR2 is YYREEE (reference sequence). This CDR3 spans 15 amino acids. V was clipped by 4 bases and J by 3 bases; unmatched bases: 6.

The rearrangement uses TRBV7-2 and TRBJ2-3; 7 nucleotides match TRBD2. Germline assignment: CDR1 SGHTA and CDR2 FQGNSA. The CDR3 runs 14 residues. Losses at the gene ends were 5 bases for V and 0 bases for J; bases not matched to a gene: 2. The CDR3: CASSGGGSTDTQYF. The CDR3, as DNA: TGTGCCAGCAGCGGCGGGGGAAGCACAGATACGCAGTATTTT.

V gene TRBV5-1 combines with J gene TRBJ1-1; possible D gene TRBD1, 5 bases. The CDR3 consists of 15 residues. Germline lookup yields CDR1 SGHRS and CDR2 YFSETQ. V was trimmed by 0 bases and J by 3 bases, leaving 12 bases between them. CDR3 amino acids: CASSLARVLDTEAFF. Written as DNA, the CDR3 is TGCGCCAGCAGCTTGGCCAGGGTTCTGGACACTGAAGCTTTCTTT.

The chain links TRBV30 to TRBJ2-7, with D possibly TRBD1 on 6 matching bases. CDR3 length: 11 residues. Trimming stripped 5 bases from V and 2 bases from J, with 7 bases between. The germline CDR1 and CDR2 sequences are GTSNPN and SVGIG (reference sequence). Here the CDR3 DNA reads TGTGCCTGGGGACAGACCTACGAGCAGTACTTC. Amino acid sequence: CAWGQTYEQYF.

The V and J genes are TRBV5-5 and TRBJ2-7, with D possibly being TRBD2 (6 bases). Trimming shortened V by 2 bases and J by 6 bases, and 21 bases separated the two germline ends. The CDR3 is 16 residues long. Looked up from germline, CDR1 is SGHKS and CDR2 is YYEKEE (reference sequence). CDR3 DNA sequence: TGTGCCAGCAGCTTAAAGACGCGGGGTCTATTGGGCGAGCAGTACGTC. Translation: CASSLKTRGLLGEQYV.

This chain joins TRBV27 and TRBJ2-2; a possible D gene is TRBD1 (6 bases). Trimming left V 4 bases short and J 2 bases short, with 20 bases between. The germline V gene encodes CDR1 MNHEY and CDR2 SMNVEV (reference sequence). The CDR3 is 18 residues long. CDR3 residues: CASSSNPPRGANTGELFF. The CDR3 DNA follows: TGTGCCAGCAGTTCGAATCCCCCCAGGGGTGCCAACACCGGGGAGCTGTTTTTT.

This clone appeared a single time. V is TRBV7-9 and J is TRBJ2-7; 7 positions match TRBD2. Germline-derived CDR1 and CDR2 are SEHNR and FQNEAQ (reference sequence). V was clipped by 4 bases and J by 3 bases; unmatched bases: 12. There are 16 residues in the CDR3. CDR3 sequence: CASSSHPTREDYEQYF. DNA for the CDR3: TGTGCCAGCAGCTCACATCCCACCCGGGAGGACTACGAGCAGTACTTC.

The J gene is TRBJ2-2, the V gene TRBV11-2, with a weak D call TRBD2 (5 bases). Germline loops: CDR1 SGHAT, CDR2 FQNNGV. There are 14 residues in the CDR3. Trimming cost V 2 bases and J 5 bases, with 9 bases left between them. The CDR3 here is CASSLYGVTGELFF. The CDR3 coding sequence is TGTGCCAGCAGCTTATACGGGGTAACCGGGGAGCTGTTTTTT.

The chain links TRBV6-6 to TRBJ2-7; D is unclear. CDR1 is MNHNY, CDR2 SVGAGI, per germline (reference sequence). The CDR3 spans 12 residues. Trimming took off 4 bases at V and 4 bases at J, with 8 bases between the two ends. The CDR3 spells CASSLSGYEQYF. CDR3 DNA: TGTGCCAGCAGTTTATCGGGTTACGAGCAGTACTTC.

J is TRBJ1-2 and V is TRBV5-4; D remains ambiguous. The CDR3 sequence is 15 residues long. Germline loops: CDR1 SGHNT, CDR2 YYREEE (reference sequence). Trimming left V 4 bases short and J 4 bases short, with 17 bases between. The CDR3 loop reads CASSQPDAGVYGYTF. In DNA, the CDR3 is TGTGCCAGCAGCCAACCGGACGCCGGGGTCTATGGCTACACCTTC.

V gene TRBV9 combines with J gene TRBJ2-2; D perhaps matches TRBD1 (5 bases). Trimming shortened V by 3 bases and J by 5 bases, and 8 bases separated the two germline ends. Germline V gene data show CDR1 as SGDLS and CDR2 as YYNGEE. This CDR3 is built from 13 residues. The CDR3 sequence: CASSGKGTGELFF. The CDR3 nucleotides are TGTGCCAGCAGCGGAAAGGGGACCGGGGAGCTGTTTTTT.

The chain is built from TRBV5-1 and TRBJ1-6; 9 bases are shared with TRBD1. Germline CDR1 SGHRS, CDR2 YFSETQ. V lost 4 bases and J lost 6; bases outside the gene matches: 5. The CDR3 consists of 15 residues. The CDR3 DNA is TGCGCCAGCAGCGCCGGGACAGGGTCTAATTCACCCCTCCACTTT. It specifies CASSAGTGSNSPLHF.

The CDR3: CASSLQGVDTQYF. The DNA for the CDR3 is TGCGCCAGCAGCCTTCAGGGTGTAGATACGCAGTATTTT. The chain uses TRBV5-1 and TRBJ2-3, with D perhaps matching TRBD1 (5 bases). The V and J ends lost 4 bases and 5 bases respectively, with 11 bases between them. In germline, CDR1 is SGHRS, CDR2 YFSETQ. The length of the CDR3 is 13 residues.

This chain links TRBV15 with TRBJ1-3, with D unclear. V lost 0 bases and J lost 0, with 9 bases in between. CDR1 is LNHNV and CDR2 is YYDKDF in the germline V gene (reference sequence). The length of the CDR3 is 16 residues. CDR3 residues: CATSRDLSSSGNTIYF. The CDR3 region has the DNA TGTGCCACCAGCAGAGATTTGAGTAGCTCTGGAAACACCATATATTTT.